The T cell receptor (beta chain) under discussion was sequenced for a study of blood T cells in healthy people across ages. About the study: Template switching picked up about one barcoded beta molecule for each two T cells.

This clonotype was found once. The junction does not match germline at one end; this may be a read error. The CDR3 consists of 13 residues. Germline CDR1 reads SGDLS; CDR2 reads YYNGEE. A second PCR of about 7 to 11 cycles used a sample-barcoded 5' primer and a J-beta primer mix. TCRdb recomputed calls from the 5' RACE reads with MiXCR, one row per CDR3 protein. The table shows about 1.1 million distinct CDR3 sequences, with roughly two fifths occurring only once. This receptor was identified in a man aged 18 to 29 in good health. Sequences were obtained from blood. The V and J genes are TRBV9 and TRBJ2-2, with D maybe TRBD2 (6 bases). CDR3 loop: CASSKQNTGGLFF. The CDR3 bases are TGTGCCAGCAGCAAACAGAACACCGGGGGGCTGTTTTTT.